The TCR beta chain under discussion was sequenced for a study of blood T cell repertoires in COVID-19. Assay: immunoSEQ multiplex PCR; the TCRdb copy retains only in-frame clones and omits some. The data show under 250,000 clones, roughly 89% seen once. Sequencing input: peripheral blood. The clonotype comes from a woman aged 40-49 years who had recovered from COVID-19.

The CDR3 sequence is CASSLAALATNEKLFF. CDR3 nucleotide sequence: TGTGCCAGCAGCTTAGCTGCATTAGCAACTAATGAAAAACTGTTTTTT. V gene TRBV7-9 combines with J gene TRBJ1-4; D unresolved. Trimming removed 0 bases at V and 0 bases at J, with 8 bases between. Germline values: CDR1 SEHNR, CDR2 FQNEAQ (reference sequence). The CDR3 covers 16 residues.